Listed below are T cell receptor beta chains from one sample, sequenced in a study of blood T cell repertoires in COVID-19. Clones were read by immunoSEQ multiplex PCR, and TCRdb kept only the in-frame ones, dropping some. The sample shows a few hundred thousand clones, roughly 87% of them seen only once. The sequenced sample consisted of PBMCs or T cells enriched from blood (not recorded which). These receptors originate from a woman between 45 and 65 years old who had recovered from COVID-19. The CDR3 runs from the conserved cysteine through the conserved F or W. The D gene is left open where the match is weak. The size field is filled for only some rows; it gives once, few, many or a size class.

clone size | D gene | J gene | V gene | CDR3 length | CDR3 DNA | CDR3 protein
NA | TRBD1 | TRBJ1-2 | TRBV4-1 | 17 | TGCGCCAGCAGCCAAGATCCAAGACCGGGACAGGGACGAGGCTACACCTTC | CASSQDPRPGQGRGYTF
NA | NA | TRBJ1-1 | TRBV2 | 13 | TGTGCCAGCAGTGAAGACAGGGACACTGAAGCTTTCTTT | CASSEDRDTEAFF
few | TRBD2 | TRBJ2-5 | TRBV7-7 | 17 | TGTGCCAGCAGCTTAGGAGTCCTTCGCGGGAGCGCGGAGACCCAGTACTTC | CASSLGVLRGSAETQYF
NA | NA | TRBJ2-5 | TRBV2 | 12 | TGTGCCAGCAGTAGGGGACAAGAGACCCAGTACTTC | CASSRGQETQYF
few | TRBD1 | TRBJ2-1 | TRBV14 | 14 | TGTGCCAGCAGCCAGTTGGACAGGAACAATGAGCAGTTCTTC | CASSQLDRNNEQFF
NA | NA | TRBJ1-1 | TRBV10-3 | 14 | TGTGCCATCAGTGGGGACATATTTCCCACTGAAGCTTTCTTT | CAISGDIFPTEAFF
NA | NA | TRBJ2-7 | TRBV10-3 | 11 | TGTGCCACCAACAACAGGGACGAGCAGTACTTC | CATNNRDEQYF
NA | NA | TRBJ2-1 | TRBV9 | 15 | TGTGCCAGCAGCGTAGGACCACTAGCCTACAATGAGCAGTTCTTC | CASSVGPLAYNEQFF
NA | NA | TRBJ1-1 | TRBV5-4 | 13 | TGTGCCAGCAGCTCCCCCACGGGCACTGAAGCTTTCTTT | CASSSPTGTEAFF
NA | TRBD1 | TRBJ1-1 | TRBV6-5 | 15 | TGTGCCAGCAGTTACTCGGGGGACAGGGACGCTGAAGCTTTCTTT | CASSYSGDRDAEAFF
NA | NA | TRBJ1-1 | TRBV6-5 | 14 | TGTGCCAGCAGTTATTCGACAGTGAACACTGAAGCTTTCTTT | CASSYSTVNTEAFF
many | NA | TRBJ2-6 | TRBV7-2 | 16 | TGTGCCAGCAGCCCGAGGACGGGGTTTGGGGCCAACGTCCTGACTTTC | CASSPRTGFGANVLTF
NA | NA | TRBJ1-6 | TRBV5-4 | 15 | TGTGCCAGCAGCGAACGATATCGGAGTAATTCACCCCTCCACTTT | CASSERYRSNSPLHF
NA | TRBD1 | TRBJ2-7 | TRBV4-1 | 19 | TGCGCCAGCAGCCAACGACCGCAACCCGGGACAGGGTTCCCCTACGAGCAGTACTTC | CASSQRPQPGTGFPYEQYF
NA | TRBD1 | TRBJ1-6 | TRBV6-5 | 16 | TGTGCCAGCAGTTACTCGCCCGACAGGGGGCGATCACCCCTCCACTTT | CASSYSPDRGRSPLHF
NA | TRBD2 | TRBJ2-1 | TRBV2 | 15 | TGTGCCAGCATCGGACTAGCGGGAGGGCCAGCAGAGCAGTTCTTC | CASIGLAGGPAEQFF
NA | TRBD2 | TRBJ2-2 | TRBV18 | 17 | TGTGCCAGCTCACCTTCTAGCGGGGGAGCCAACACCGGGGAGCTGTTTTTT | CASSPSSGGANTGELFF
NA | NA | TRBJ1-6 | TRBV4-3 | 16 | TGCGCCAGCAGCCAAGACAGCGGGACGTATAATTCACCCCTCCACTTT | CASSQDSGTYNSPLHF
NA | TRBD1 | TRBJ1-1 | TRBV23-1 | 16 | TGCGCCAGCACACTCAAACAGGGGAAACGCGACACTGAAGCTTTCTTT | CASTLKQGKRDTEAFF
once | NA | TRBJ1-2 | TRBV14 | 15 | TGTGCCAGCAGCCGGGAGCTCGGCGGGGGCAGTGGCTACACCTTC | CASSRELGGGSGYTF
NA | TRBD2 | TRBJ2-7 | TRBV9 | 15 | TGTGCCAGCAGCGTCGACGGGGGGGTCTCCTACGAGCAGTACTTC | CASSVDGGVSYEQYF
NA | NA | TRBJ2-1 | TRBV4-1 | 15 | TGCGCCAGCAGCTCCTCTGGGGCTGGAGGGGATGAGCAGTTCTTC | CASSSSGAGGDEQFF
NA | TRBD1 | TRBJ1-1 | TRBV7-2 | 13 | TGTGCCAGCAGCTATTTACAGGGGAGTGAAGCTTTCTTT | CASSYLQGSEAFF
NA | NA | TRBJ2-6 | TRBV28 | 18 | TGTGCCAGCGGGGTCGGGGGAGTAATTGGCTCTGGGGCCAACGTCCTGACTTTC | CASGVGGVIGSGANVLTF
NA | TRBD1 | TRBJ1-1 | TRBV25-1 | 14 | TGTGCCAGCAGTCCACACAGGGGGCGTGCTGAAGCTTTCTTT | CASSPHRGRAEAFF
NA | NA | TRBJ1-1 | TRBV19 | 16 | TGTGCCAGTAGTCGCGCCCTGGGGGCGAGGGACACTGAAGCTTTCTTT | CASSRALGARDTEAFF
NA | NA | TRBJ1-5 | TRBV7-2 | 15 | TGTGCCAGCAGCTTAGACGGAGTCGGCGGTCAGCCCCAGCATTTT | CASSLDGVGGQPQHF
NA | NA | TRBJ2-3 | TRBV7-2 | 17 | TGTGCCAGCAGCGTAGATTCTTGGGACTTAAGCACAGATACGCAGTATTTT | CASSVDSWDLSTDTQYF
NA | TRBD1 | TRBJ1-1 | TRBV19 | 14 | TGTGCCAGTAGCGTAGACAGGGGCCGCGGGGTAGCTTTCTTT | CASSVDRGRGVAFF
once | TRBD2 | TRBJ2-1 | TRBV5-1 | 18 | TGCGCCAGCAGCTTGGGACTAGCGGGAGCAAGGGGGAGGAATGAGCAGTTCTTC | CASSLGLAGARGRNEQFF
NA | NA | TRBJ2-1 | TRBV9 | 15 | TGTGCCAGCAGCGTATCTGGGGGCGTCTACAATGAGCAGTTCTTC | CASSVSGGVYNEQFF
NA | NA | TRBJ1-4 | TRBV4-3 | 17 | TGCGCCAGCAGCCAAGCAGGGCAGGTTGGGTTTAATGAAAAACTGTTTTTT | CASSQAGQVGFNEKLFF
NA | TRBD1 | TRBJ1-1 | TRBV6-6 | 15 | TGTGCCAGCAGTTATTCTCCAGGGGGTTACACTGAAGCTTTCTTT | CASSYSPGGYTEAFF
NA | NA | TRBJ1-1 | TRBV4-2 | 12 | TGTGCCAGCAGCCCGGGCGGAGGGGCAGCTTTCTTT | CASSPGGGAAFF
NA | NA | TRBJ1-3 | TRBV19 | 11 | TGTGCCAGTACTCTGGGAAACACCATATATTTT | CASTLGNTIYF
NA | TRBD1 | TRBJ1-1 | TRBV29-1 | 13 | TGCAGCGTCGAGCCGGCACAGGGGGCACGAGCTTTCTTT | CSVEPAQGARAFF
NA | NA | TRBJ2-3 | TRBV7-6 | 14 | TGTGCCAGCAGCTTAGTCGTAGTGGCAGATACGCAGTATTTT | CASSLVVVADTQYF
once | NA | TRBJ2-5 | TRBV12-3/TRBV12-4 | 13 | TGTGCCAGCAGCTGGGGGGGCGAAGAGACCCAGTACTTC | CASSWGGEETQYF
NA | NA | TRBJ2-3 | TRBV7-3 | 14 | TGTGCCAGCAGCTTAAATGGAGGGAGGGATACGCAGTATTTT | CASSLNGGRDTQYF
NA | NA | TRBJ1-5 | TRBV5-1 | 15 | TGCGCCAGCAGGCTCGAGGCTGATAGCAATCAGCCCCAGCATTTT | CASRLEADSNQPQHF
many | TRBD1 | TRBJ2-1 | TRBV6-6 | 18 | TGTGCCAGCAGTCGTACCGGGACAGGCATATTTTCCTACAATGAGCAGTTCTTC | CASSRTGTGIFSYNEQFF